This T cell receptor (beta chain) was recovered during a study of T cells after yellow fever vaccination. The CDR3 has 12 residues. Looked up from germline, CDR1 is SNHLY and CDR2 is FYNNEI. V lost 7 bases to trimming and J lost 2 bases, with 9 bases between them. MiXCR, applied by TCRdb to the 5' RACE reads, yields one record per CDR3 protein. Among 400,000 or so distinct CDR3 sequences, more than 5.5% were seen once, and the ten largest hold 15%. The chain has TRBV2 and TRBJ2-7, with D hard to call. This clonotype was obtained from a man aged 30 to 39 who received the YFV17D yellow fever vaccine. The sequenced sample was PBMCs, obtained 5 days after the yellow fever booster vaccination. CDR3 coding DNA: TGTGCCAGCACTCAGAGTACCTACGAGCAGTACTTC. Residues: CASTQSTYEQYF.